The entry that follows covers one T cell receptor (beta chain) sequence. Its target is unknown. The sample comes from a study of shared clonotypes between healthy human individuals. Findings and caveats of the study: Blood alone was sampled, and tissue repertoires likely differ.

Assay used: immunoSEQ multiplex PCR; TCRdb lists only in-frame clones, some missing. The table records almost 750,000 clones, about two thirds of them present only once. This CDR3 is 14 amino acids long. V dropped 4 bases and J dropped 4; count of bases not matched to a gene: 7. Germline assignment: CDR1 SQVTM and CDR2 ANQGSEA. This clonotype originated in a woman aged 25-40 years in good health. V gene TRBV29-1 combines with J gene TRBJ2-1; TRBD2 agrees at 7 bases. The sequenced sample was memory CD4+ T cells sorted from blood. Sample subset: CD45RA-negative fraction. The CDR3 sequence: CSVGRGSGYNEQFF. CDR3 sequence (DNA): TGCAGCGTTGGACGCGGGAGTGGGTACAATGAGCAGTTCTTC.